This entry is about one T cell receptor beta chain. The sample originates from a study of shared clonotypes between healthy human individuals. Study as a whole: Each donor's CD8 memory used one plate, CD8 naive two, each CD4 subset three.

Repertoires were generated with immunoSEQ multiplex PCR, while TCRdb's copy carries only in-frame clones and drops some. The data show more than 900,000 clones, approximately 78% seen once. A split of CD4+ cells into CD45RA+ naive and CD45RA-negative memory subsets was performed. The germline CDR1 and CDR2 sequences are MNHEY and SMNVEV (reference sequence). The V and J ends lost 3 bases and 4 bases respectively, with 15 bases between them. The CDR3 is 15 residues long. This TCR came from a man aged 18-30 years in good health. Some clones in this sample may be carry-over from other donors' samples. Sequencing was done on a sample of memory CD4+ T cells from PBMCs. The sample's subset: CD45RA-negative fraction. The chain combines TRBV27 with TRBJ1-1; weak D call: TRBD1 (6 bases). CDR3 DNA: TGTGCCAGCAGTTTTCTGCCCAGGGGTAGCACTGAAGCTTTCTTT. This encodes CASSFLPRGSTEAFF.